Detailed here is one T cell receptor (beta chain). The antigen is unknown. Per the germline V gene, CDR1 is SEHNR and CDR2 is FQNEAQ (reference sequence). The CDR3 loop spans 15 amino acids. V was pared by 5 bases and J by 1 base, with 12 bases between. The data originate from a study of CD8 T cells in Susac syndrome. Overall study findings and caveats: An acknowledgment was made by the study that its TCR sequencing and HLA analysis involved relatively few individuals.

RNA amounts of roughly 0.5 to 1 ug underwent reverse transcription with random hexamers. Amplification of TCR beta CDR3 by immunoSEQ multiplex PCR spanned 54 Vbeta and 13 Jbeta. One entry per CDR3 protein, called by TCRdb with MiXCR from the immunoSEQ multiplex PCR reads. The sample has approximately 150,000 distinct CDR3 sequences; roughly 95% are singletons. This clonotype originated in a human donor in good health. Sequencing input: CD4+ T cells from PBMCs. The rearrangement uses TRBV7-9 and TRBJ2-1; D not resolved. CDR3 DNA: TGTGCCAGCAGCCCCGTACGTATGTCCTACAATGAGCAGTTCTTC. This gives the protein CASSPVRMSYNEQFF.